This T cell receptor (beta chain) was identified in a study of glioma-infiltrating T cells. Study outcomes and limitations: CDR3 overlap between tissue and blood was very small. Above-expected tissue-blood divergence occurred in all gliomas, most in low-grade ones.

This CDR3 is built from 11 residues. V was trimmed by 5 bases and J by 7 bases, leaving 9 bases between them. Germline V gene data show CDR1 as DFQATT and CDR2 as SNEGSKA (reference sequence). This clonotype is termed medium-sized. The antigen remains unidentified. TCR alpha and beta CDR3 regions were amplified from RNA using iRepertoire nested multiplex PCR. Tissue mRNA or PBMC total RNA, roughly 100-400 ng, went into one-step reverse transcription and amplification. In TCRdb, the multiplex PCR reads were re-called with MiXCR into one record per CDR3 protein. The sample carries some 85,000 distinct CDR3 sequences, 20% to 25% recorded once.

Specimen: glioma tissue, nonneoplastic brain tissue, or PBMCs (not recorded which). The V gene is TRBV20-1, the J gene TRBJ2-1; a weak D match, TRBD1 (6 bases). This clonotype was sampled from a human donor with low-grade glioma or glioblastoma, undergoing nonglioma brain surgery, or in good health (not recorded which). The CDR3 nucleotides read TGCAGTGCTCAGGGGCCTAATGAGCAGTTCTTC. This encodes CSAQGPNEQFF.